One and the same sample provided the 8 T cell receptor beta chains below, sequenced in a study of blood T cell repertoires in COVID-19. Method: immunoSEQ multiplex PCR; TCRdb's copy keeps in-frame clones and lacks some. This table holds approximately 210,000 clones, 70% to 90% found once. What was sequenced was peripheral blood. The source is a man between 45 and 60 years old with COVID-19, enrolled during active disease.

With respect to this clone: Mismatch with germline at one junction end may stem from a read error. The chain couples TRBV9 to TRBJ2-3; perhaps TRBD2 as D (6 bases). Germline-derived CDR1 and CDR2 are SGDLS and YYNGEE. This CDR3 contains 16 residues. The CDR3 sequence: CASTVGPGTYTDTQYF. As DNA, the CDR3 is TGTGCCAGCACCGTAGGGCCAGGGACTTACACAGATACGCAGTATTTT.

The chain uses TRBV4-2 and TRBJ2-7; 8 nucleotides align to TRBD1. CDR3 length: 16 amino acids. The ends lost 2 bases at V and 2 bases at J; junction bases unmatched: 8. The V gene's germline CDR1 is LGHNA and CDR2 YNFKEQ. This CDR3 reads CASSQSGQGDAYEQYF. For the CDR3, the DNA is TGTGCCAGCAGCCAAAGTGGACAGGGAGATGCCTACGAGCAGTACTTC.

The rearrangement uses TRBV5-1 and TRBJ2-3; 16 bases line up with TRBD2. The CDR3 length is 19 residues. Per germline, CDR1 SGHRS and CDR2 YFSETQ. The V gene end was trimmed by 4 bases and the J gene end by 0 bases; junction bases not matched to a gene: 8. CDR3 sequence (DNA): TGCGCCAGCAGCCCGGGACTAGCGGGAGGGACCACTAGCACAGATACGCAGTATTTT. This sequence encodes CASSPGLAGGTTSTDTQYF.

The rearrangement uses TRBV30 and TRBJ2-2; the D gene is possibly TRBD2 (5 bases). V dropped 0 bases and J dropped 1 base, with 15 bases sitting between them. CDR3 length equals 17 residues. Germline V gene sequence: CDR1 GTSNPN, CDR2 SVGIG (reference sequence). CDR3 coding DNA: TGTGCCTGGAGTGTATTCTTCCAGCGGAAGAACACCGGGGAGCTGTTTTTT. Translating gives CAWSVFFQRKNTGELFF.

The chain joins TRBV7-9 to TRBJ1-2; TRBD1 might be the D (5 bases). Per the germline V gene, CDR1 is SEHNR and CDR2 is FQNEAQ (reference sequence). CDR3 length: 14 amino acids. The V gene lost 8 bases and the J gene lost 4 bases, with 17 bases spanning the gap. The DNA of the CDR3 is TGTGCCAGCTACTGGCCCCAAGGGGCCTATGGCTACACCTTC. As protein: CASYWPQGAYGYTF. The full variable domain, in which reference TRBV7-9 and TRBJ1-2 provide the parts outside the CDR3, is DTGVSQNPRHKITKRGQNVTFRCDPISEHNRLYWYRQTLGQGPEFLTYFQNEAQLEKSRLLSDRFSAERPKGSFSTLEIQRTEQGDSAMYLCASYWPQGAYGYTFGSGTRLTVV.

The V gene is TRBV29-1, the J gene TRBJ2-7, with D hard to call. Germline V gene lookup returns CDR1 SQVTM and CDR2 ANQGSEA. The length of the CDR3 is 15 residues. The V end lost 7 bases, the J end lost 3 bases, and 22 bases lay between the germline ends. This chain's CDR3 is CSGLSRSLPLYEQYF. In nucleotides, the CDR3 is TGCAGCGGCCTAAGTCGGAGTCTCCCACTCTACGAGCAGTACTTC.

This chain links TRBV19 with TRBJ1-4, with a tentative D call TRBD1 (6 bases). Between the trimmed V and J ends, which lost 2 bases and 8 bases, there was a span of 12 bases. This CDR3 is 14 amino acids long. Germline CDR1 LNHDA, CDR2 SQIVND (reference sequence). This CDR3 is CASSILGAREKLFF. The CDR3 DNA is TGTGCCAGTAGTATACTGGGGGCGCGGGAAAAACTGTTTTTT.

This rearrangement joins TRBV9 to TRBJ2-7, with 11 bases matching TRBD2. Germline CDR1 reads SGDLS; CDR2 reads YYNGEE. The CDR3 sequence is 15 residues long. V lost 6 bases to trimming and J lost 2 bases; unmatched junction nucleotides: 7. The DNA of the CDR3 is TGTGCCAGCAACCAAGGGGGACTAGCGGCCTACGAGCAGTACTTC. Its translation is CASNQGGLAAYEQYF.